This T cell receptor (beta chain) was profiled in a study of shared clonotypes between healthy human individuals. CDR1 and CDR2 from the germline V gene are PRHDT and FYEKMQ (reference sequence). The CDR3 is made up of 13 amino acids. V gave up 5 bases and J gave up 3 bases, with 10 bases separating them. It was CD45RO-negative cells, positively selected for CCR7, that made up naive CD8 cells, with terminally differentiated effector memory CD45RA+ cells excluded. Participating donors were healthy, HIV-negative adults free of recent acute infections or vaccinations. TCRdb's copy holds only in-frame clones and misses some; the assay was immunoSEQ multiplex PCR. This repertoire shows about 2.1 million clones, just over 90% found once; its top ten account for approximately 1.6%.

Specimen: naive CD8+ T cells from PBMCs. This chain uses TRBV13 with TRBJ2-5; D possibly corresponds to TRBD1 (7 bases). This sequence originates from a man between 18 and 35 years old in good health. Some clones in this sample may be carry-over from other donors' samples. The CDR3 is CASSARGEETQYF. The CDR3 region has the DNA TGTGCCAGCAGCGCCAGGGGGGAAGAGACCCAGTACTTC.